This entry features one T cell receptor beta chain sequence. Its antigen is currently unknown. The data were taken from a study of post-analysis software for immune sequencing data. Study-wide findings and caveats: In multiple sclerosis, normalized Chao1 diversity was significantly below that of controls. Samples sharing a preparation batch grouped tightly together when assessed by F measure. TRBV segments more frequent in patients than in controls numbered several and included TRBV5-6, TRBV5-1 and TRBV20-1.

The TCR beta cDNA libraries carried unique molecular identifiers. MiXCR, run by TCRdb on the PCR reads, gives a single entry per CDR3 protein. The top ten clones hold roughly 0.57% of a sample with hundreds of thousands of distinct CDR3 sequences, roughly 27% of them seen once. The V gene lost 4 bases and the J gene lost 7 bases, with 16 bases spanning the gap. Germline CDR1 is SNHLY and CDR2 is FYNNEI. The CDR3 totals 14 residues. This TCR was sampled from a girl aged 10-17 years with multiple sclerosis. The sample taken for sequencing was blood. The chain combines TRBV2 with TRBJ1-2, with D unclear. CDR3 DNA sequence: TGTGCCAGCAGTGTACTCGGGTCCCGCGGTGGCTACACCTTC. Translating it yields CASSVLGSRGGYTF.